This T cell receptor beta chain is drawn from a study of blood T cell repertoires in COVID-19. Study-level information: Acute-phase and convalescent COVID-19 samples originated in the United States, Italy and Spain. T cells, B-cell-depleted T cells, or PBMCs provided the cDNA or gDNA that served as material.

Per the germline V gene, CDR1 is LNHDA and CDR2 is SQIVND (reference sequence). Trimming cost V 3 bases and J 7 bases, with 9 bases left between them. The CDR3 runs 13 residues. Per the original methods: Amplification of reference gene primers was used by the study to estimate nucleated cell counts. Generated by immunoSEQ multiplex PCR, the TCRdb table keeps only in-frame clones and is missing some. D and trimming come from the DNA, and the V and J calls and clone size come from that table. Here the sample spans 150,000 to 200,000 clones, 70% to 85% being singletons. Material: peripheral blood. This receptor was identified in a man aged 50 or older who had recovered from COVID-19. This rearrangement joins TRBV19 to TRBJ2-2, with D unclear. CDR3 sequence reads: CASSMSSIGELFF. Here the CDR3 DNA reads TGTGCCAGTAGTATGTCGAGCATCGGGGAGCTGTTTTTT.